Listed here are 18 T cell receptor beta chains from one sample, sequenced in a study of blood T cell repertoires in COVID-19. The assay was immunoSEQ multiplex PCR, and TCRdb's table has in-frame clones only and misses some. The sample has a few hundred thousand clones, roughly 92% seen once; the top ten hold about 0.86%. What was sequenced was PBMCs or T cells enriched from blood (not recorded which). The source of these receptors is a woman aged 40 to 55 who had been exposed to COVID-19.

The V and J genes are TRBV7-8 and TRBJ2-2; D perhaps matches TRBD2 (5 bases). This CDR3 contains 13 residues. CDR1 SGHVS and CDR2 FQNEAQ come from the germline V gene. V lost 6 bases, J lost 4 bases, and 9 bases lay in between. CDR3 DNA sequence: TGTGCCAGCAGGACAACTAGCACCGGGGAGCTGTTTTTT. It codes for CASRTTSTGELFF. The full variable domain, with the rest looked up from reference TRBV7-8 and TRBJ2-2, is GAGVSQSPRYKVAKRGQDVALRCDPISGHVSLFWYQQALGQGPEFLTYFQNEAQLDKSGLPSDRFFAERPEGSVSTLKIQRTQQEDSAVYLCASRTTSTGELFFGEGSRLTVL.

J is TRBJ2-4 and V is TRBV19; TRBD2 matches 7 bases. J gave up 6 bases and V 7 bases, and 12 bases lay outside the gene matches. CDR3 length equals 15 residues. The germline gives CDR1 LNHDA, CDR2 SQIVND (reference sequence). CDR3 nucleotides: TGTGCCAGTACCACCGCCGGGCGGGGGAGAAACATTCAGTACTTC. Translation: CASTTAGRGRNIQYF. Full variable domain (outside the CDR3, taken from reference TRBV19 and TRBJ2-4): DGGITQSPKYLFRKEGQNVTLSCEQNLNHDAMYWYRQDPGQGLRLIYYSQIVNDFQKGDIAEGYSVSREKKESFPLTVTSAQKNPTAFYLCASTTAGRGRNIQYFGAGTRLSVL.

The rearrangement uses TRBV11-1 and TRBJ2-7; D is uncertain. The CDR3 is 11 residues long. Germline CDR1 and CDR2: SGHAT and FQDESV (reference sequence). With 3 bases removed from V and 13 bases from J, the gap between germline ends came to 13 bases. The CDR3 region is CASSFDKSPYF. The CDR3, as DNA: TGTGCCAGCAGCTTCGACAAAAGCCCATACTTC.

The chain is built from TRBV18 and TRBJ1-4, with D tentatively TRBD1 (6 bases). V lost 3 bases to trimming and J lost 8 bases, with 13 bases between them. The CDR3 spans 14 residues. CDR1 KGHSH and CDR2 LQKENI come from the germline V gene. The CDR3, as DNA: TGTGCCAGCTCACCTCAGGGGAGGGAAGAAAAACTGTTTTTT. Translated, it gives CASSPQGREEKLFF. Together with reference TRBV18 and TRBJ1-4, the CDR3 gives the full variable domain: NAGVMQNPRHLVRRRGQEARLRCSPMKGHSHVYWYRQLPEEGLKFMVYLQKENIIDESGMPKERFSAEFPKEGPSILRIQQVVRGDSAAYFCASSPQGREEKLFFGSGTQLSVL.

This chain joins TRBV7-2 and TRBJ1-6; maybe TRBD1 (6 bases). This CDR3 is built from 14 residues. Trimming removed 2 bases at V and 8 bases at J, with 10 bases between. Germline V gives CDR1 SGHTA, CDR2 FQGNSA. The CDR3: CASSLTGRHSPLHF. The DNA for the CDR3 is TGTGCCAGCAGCTTAACAGGGAGACATTCACCCCTCCACTTT. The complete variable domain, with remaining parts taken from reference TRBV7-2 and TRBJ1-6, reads GAGVSQSPSNKVTEKGKDVELRCDPISGHTALYWYRQSLGQGLEFLIYFQGNSAPDKSGLPSDRFSAERTGGSVSTLTIQRTQQEDSAVYLCASSLTGRHSPLHFGNGTRLTVT.

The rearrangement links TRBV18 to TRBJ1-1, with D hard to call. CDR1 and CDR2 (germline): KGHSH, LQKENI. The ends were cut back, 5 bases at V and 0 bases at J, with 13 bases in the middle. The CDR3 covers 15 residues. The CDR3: CASSSAITLNTEAFF. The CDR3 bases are TGTGCCAGCTCATCCGCAATAACACTGAACACTGAAGCTTTCTTT.

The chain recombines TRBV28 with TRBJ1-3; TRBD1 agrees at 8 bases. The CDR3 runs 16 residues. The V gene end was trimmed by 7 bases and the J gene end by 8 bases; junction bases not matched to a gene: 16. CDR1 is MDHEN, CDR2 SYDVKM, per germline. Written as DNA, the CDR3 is TGTGCCAGCATTCCATCAGACCTACAGGGGGTAGACACCATATATTTT. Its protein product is CASIPSDLQGVDTIYF.

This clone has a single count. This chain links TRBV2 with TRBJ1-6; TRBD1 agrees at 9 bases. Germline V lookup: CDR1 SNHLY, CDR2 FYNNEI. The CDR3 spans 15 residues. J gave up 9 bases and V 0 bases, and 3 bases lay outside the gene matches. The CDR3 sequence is CASSEARTGVSPLHF. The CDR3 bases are TGTGCCAGCAGTGAAGCCAGGACAGGGGTTTCACCCCTCCACTTT.

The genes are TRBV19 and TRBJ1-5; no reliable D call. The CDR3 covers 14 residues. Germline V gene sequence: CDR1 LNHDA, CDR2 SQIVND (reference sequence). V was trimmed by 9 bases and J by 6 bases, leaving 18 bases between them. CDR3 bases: TGTGCCAGCTCACTAGACGGTGGCGCTCAGCCCCAGCATTTT. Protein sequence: CASSLDGGAQPQHF.

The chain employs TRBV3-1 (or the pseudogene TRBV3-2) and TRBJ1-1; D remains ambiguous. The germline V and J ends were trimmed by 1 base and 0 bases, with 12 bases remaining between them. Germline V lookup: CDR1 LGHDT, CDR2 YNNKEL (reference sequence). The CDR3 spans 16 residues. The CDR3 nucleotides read TGTGCCAGCAGCCAAGGGGTGGGCTTCTTGAACACTGAAGCTTTCTTT. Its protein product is CASSQGVGFLNTEAFF.

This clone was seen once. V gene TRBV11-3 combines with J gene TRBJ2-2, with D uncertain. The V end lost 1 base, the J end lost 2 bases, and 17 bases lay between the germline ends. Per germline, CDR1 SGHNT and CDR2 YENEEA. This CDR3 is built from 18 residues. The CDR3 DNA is TGTGCCAGCAGCTTAGGGTCTAGAATCGGCAGCAACACCGGGGAGCTGTTTTTT. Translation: CASSLGSRIGSNTGELFF.

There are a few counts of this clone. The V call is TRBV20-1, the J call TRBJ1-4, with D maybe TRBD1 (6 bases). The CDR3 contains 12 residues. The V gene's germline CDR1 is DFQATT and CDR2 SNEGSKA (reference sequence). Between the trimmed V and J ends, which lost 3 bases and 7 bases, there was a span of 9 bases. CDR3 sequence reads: CSASEQGEKLFF. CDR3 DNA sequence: TGCAGTGCTAGTGAACAGGGTGAAAAACTGTTTTTT.

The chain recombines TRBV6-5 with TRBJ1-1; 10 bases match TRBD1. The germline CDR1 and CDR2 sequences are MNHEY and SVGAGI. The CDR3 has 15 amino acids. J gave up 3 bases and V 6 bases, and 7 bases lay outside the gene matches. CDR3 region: CASRLPGTGDTEAFF. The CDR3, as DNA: TGTGCCAGCAGGCTACCAGGGACAGGGGACACTGAAGCTTTCTTT.

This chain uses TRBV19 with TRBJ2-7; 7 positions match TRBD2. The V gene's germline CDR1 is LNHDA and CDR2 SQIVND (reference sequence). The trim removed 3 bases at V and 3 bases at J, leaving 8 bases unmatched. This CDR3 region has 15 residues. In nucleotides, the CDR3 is TGTGCCAGTAGTATTGCGGGCGGGAGCAACTACGAGCAGTACTTC. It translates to CASSIAGGSNYEQYF.

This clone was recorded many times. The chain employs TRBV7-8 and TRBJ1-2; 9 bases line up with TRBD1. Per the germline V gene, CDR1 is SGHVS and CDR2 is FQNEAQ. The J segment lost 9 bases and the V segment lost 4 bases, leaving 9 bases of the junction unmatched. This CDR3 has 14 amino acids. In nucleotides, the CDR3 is TGTGCCAGCAGCTCCCGGGACAGGGATCCGCGCTACACCTTC. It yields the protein CASSSRDRDPRYTF.

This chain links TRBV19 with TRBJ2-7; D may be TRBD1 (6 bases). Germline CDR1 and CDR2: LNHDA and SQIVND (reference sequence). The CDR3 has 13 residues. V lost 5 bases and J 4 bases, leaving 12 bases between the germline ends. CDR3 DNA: TGTGCCAGTAGTGAACAGGGATTGTACGAGCAGTACTTC. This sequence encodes CASSEQGLYEQYF.

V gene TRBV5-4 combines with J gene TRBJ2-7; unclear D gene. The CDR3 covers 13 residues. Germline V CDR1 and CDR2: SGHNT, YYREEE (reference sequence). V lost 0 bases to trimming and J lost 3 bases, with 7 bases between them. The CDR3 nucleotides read TGTGCCAGCAGCTTGGAAGGAGTCTACGAGCAGTACTTC. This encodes CASSLEGVYEQYF.

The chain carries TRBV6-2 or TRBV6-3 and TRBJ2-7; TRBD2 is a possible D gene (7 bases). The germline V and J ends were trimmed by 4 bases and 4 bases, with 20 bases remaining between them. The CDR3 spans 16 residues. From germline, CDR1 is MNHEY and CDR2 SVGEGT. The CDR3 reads CASSSHSGTKRYEQYF. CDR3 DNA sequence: TGTGCCAGCAGTTCCCACAGCGGGACAAAGAGGTACGAGCAGTACTTC.